This is a list of T cell receptor beta chains from one sample in a study of T-cell reconstitution after alpha-beta-depleted transplantation in children. TCRdb independently ran MiXCR on the PCR reads; one entry per CDR3 protein. The sample records about 500,000 distinct CDR3 sequences, over 25% being singletons. The sample here was PBMCs from the stem cell graft donor, taken from the stem cell graft. Every receptor here comes from a human donor who donated a stem cell graft to a child with aplastic anemia. Each CDR3 is given with its conserved first and last residue. Fields, in order: V gene, J gene, clone size, D gene, CDR3 protein, CDR3 DNA. D genes are given only for firm matches. Not all rows give a size; the values are once, few, many and, for expanded clones, a class.

v_gene: TRBV27
j_gene: TRBJ2-5
abundance: .
d_gene: .
CDR3aa: CASSLVSGGETQYF
CDR3nt: TGTGCCAGCAGTCTTGTCAGTGGTGGGGAGACCCAGTACTTC

v_gene: TRBV7-9
j_gene: TRBJ2-7
abundance: .
d_gene: TRBD1
CDR3aa: CASSLFRTGVYEQYF
CDR3nt: TGTGCCAGCAGCTTATTCCGGACAGGGGTCTACGAGCAGTACTTC

v_gene: TRBV5-1
j_gene: TRBJ2-5
abundance: few
d_gene: .
CDR3aa: CASRRPQETQYF
CDR3nt: TGCGCCAGCAGGAGGCCACAAGAGACCCAGTACTTC

v_gene: TRBV6-5
j_gene: TRBJ1-3
abundance: .
d_gene: TRBD1
CDR3aa: CASSYQGASGNTIYF
CDR3nt: TGTGCCAGCAGTTACCAGGGGGCCTCTGGAAACACCATATATTTT

v_gene: TRBV19
j_gene: TRBJ2-7
abundance: few
d_gene: TRBD2
CDR3aa: CATSGRHSYEQYF
CDR3nt: TGTGCCACGAGCGGGAGGCACTCCTACGAGCAGTACTTC

v_gene: TRBV7-2
j_gene: TRBJ2-3
abundance: .
d_gene: .
CDR3aa: CASSLGVYSTDTQYF
CDR3nt: TGTGCCAGCAGCTTAGGCGTCTATAGCACAGATACGCAGTATTTT

v_gene: TRBV19
j_gene: TRBJ2-5
abundance: .
d_gene: .
CDR3aa: CASSIVYRTNQETQYF
CDR3nt: TGTGCCAGTAGTATTGTTTATAGGACTAACCAAGAGACCCAGTACTTC

v_gene: TRBV7-9
j_gene: TRBJ2-7
abundance: .
d_gene: .
CDR3aa: CASSLTGVQYEQYF
CDR3nt: TGTGCCAGCAGCTTGACAGGTGTGCAGTACGAGCAGTACTTC

v_gene: TRBV20-1
j_gene: TRBJ1-3
abundance: .
d_gene: TRBD1
CDR3aa: CSASDRGGNTIYF
CDR3nt: TGCAGTGCTAGCGACAGGGGAGGAAACACCATATATTTT

v_gene: TRBV20-1
j_gene: TRBJ1-6
abundance: many
d_gene: TRBD1
CDR3aa: CSATKDRGSSPLHF
CDR3nt: TGCAGTGCTACGAAGGACAGGGGGAGTTCACCCCTCCACTTT

v_gene: TRBV4-3
j_gene: TRBJ2-3
abundance: few
d_gene: .
CDR3aa: CASSQGGVLSADTQYF
CDR3nt: TGCGCCAGCAGCCAAGGGGGGGTTCTTTCGGCAGATACGCAGTATTTT

v_gene: TRBV28
j_gene: TRBJ2-7
abundance: .
d_gene: .
CDR3aa: CASRRWSEGSDEQYF
CDR3nt: TGTGCCAGCAGGCGGTGGAGCGAGGGGAGCGACGAGCAGTACTTC

v_gene: TRBV11-2
j_gene: TRBJ1-3
abundance: .
d_gene: .
CDR3aa: CASSFGLGNTIYF
CDR3nt: TGTGCCAGCAGCTTCGGATTAGGAAACACCATATATTTT

v_gene: TRBV7-9
j_gene: TRBJ2-1
abundance: .
d_gene: .
CDR3aa: CASSFNLVDEQFF
CDR3nt: TGTGCCAGCAGCTTTAACCTCGTCGATGAGCAGTTCTTC

v_gene: TRBV20-1
j_gene: TRBJ2-1
abundance: .
d_gene: .
CDR3aa: CSARGLGIANEQFF
CDR3nt: TGCAGTGCTAGAGGACTCGGAATCGCCAATGAGCAGTTCTTC

v_gene: TRBV7-3
j_gene: TRBJ2-1
abundance: few
d_gene: TRBD2
CDR3aa: CASSASGSTAYNEQFF
CDR3nt: TGTGCCAGCAGCGCTAGCGGGAGTACGGCCTACAATGAGCAGTTCTTC

v_gene: TRBV29-1
j_gene: TRBJ2-1
abundance: .
d_gene: .
CDR3aa: CSSNPGGDEQFF
CDR3nt: TGCAGCTCCAACCCGGGGGGCGATGAGCAGTTCTTC

v_gene: TRBV9
j_gene: TRBJ2-2
abundance: .
d_gene: .
CDR3aa: CASSSRAINTGELFF
CDR3nt: TGTGCCAGCAGCTCTCGGGCCATTAACACCGGGGAGCTGTTTTTT